These 14 T cell receptor beta chains originate from one sample sequenced in a study of cytomegalovirus exposure and HLA in healthy donors. A multiplex PCR was run with 60 Vbeta primers and 13 Jbeta primers. Assay: immunoSEQ multiplex PCR; the TCRdb copy retains only in-frame clones and omits some. The table lists around 190,000 clones, roughly 82% of them singletons. The sample taken for sequencing was PBMCs. The receptors here all came from a girl aged 2 to 10 in good health and CMV-seropositive.

This chain connects TRBV5-5 to TRBJ2-3, with a tentative D call TRBD2 (5 bases). Deletions cut 4 bases from V and 5 bases from J, with 11 bases between. The CDR3 has 13 residues. CDR1 is SGHKS and CDR2 is YYEKEE in the germline V gene (reference sequence). This chain's CDR3 is CASSPARGDTQYF. CDR3 sequence (DNA): TGTGCCAGCAGCCCTGCTCGGGGAGATACGCAGTATTTT. The full variable domain, with the rest looked up from reference TRBV5-5 and TRBJ2-3, is DAGVTQSPTHLIKTRGQQVTLRCSPISGHKSVSWYQQVLGQGPQFIFQYYEKEERGRGNFPDRFSARQFPNYSSELNVNALLLGDSALYLCASSPARGDTQYFGPGTRLTVL.

This clone was observed once. V and J are TRBV11-3 and TRBJ2-7, with TRBD1 as a possible D gene (6 bases). This CDR3 comprises 14 residues. The germline V and J ends were trimmed by 5 bases and 6 bases, with 17 bases remaining between them. CDR1 is SGHNT, CDR2 YENEEA, per germline. Here the CDR3 reads CASSGTPSPFEQYF. The CDR3, as DNA: TGTGCCAGCAGCGGGACACCCTCCCCCTTCGAGCAGTACTTC.

This clone was seen a handful of times. This chain connects TRBV2 to TRBJ2-2; 8 nucleotides align to TRBD1. Trimming took 5 bases from V and 7 from J; bases not matched to a gene: 6. Germline assignment: CDR1 SNHLY and CDR2 FYNNEI. The CDR3 spans 14 residues. The CDR3 sequence: CASSLQGAVGELFF. In nucleotides, the CDR3 is TGTGCCAGCAGTTTGCAGGGGGCGGTCGGGGAGCTGTTTTTT.

This clone came up a few times. The V call is TRBV4-1, the J call TRBJ1-2, with a tentative D call TRBD1 (6 bases). CDR3 length equals 12 residues. Germline V gene data show CDR1 as MGHRA and CDR2 as YSYEKL. With 2 bases removed from V and 12 bases from J, the gap between germline ends came to 13 bases. CDR3 coding DNA: TGCGCCAGCAGCCAACATACAGGGTCCCACACCTTC. It encodes CASSQHTGSHTF.

The chain couples TRBV28 to TRBJ1-1; TRBD1 agrees at 7 bases. The CDR3 totals 14 residues. V gave up 6 bases and J gave up 1 base; unmatched junction bases: 5. CDR1 is MDHEN and CDR2 is SYDVKM in the germline V gene. The CDR3 sequence is CASSQTGWNTEAFF. CDR3 coding DNA: TGTGCCAGCAGCCAGACAGGGTGGAACACTGAAGCTTTCTTT.

V is TRBV10-3 and J is TRBJ1-6; D is unresolved. Germline CDR1 ENHRY, CDR2 SYGVKD. The CDR3 contains 14 residues. With 3 bases removed from V and 8 bases from J, the gap between germline ends came to 11 bases. Written as DNA, the CDR3 is TGTGCCATCAGTGATTATCCAGAGGATTCACCCCTCCACTTT. Its protein product is CAISDYPEDSPLHF.

V gene TRBV27 combines with J gene TRBJ2-1; no definite D call. Germline V gene data show CDR1 as MNHEY and CDR2 as SMNVEV (reference sequence). V lost 2 bases and J 6 bases, leaving 11 bases between the germline ends. CDR3 length: 14 residues. Here the CDR3 DNA reads TGTGCCAGCAGTTTAGGGCGACAATTCAATGAGCAGTTCTTC. Translation gives CASSLGRQFNEQFF.

This chain uses TRBV5-8 with TRBJ2-1; possible D gene TRBD2, 5 bases. CDR1 and CDR2 from the germline V gene are SGHTS and YDEGEE. With 0 bases removed from V and 8 bases from J, the gap between germline ends came to 18 bases. CDR3 size: 16 residues. CDR3 DNA: TGTGCCAGCAGCTTGGGCGAGGGCGGCCGGGTTGATGAGCAGTTCTTC. This codes for CASSLGEGGRVDEQFF.

This chain links TRBV5-1 with TRBJ2-1; unclear D gene. From germline, CDR1 is SGHRS and CDR2 YFSETQ. V was clipped by 6 bases and J by 4 bases, with 11 bases between them. This CDR3 is 13 amino acids long. Here the CDR3 DNA reads TGCGCCAGCAAGGTTGACGGGTACAATGAGCAGTTCTTC. Its protein product is CASKVDGYNEQFF.

The chain uses TRBV18 and TRBJ2-3; TRBD1 agrees at 8 bases. Germline V gene data show CDR1 as KGHSH and CDR2 as LQKENI. The CDR3 runs to 16 residues. The V segment lost 1 base and the J segment 1 base; nucleotides outside the gene matches: 4. The CDR3 region has the DNA TGTGCCAGCTCACCACAGACAGGGGATCGCACAGATACGCAGTATTTT. Encoded protein: CASSPQTGDRTDTQYF.

The sample holds a few counts of this clone. This rearrangement joins TRBV6-6 to TRBJ2-7; D is uncertain. V was shortened by 6 bases and J by 3 bases, with 3 bases between the two germline ends. The CDR3 spans 10 residues. Germline-derived CDR1 and CDR2 are MNHNY and SVGAGI (reference sequence). The CDR3 reads CASSLYEQYF. Written as DNA, the CDR3 is TGTGCCAGCAGCCTCTACGAGCAGTACTTC.

The chain links TRBV30 to TRBJ2-1; 7 bases are shared with TRBD2. J gave up 7 bases and V 7 bases, and 13 bases lay outside the gene matches. This CDR3 comprises 14 residues. The V gene's germline CDR1 is GTSNPN and CDR2 SVGIG (reference sequence). The CDR3 sequence: CASPGREEGNEQFF. The DNA of the CDR3 is TGTGCCTCGCCGGGACGGGAGGAGGGGAATGAGCAGTTCTTC.

CDR3 region: CASSLGGPNTGELFF. The CDR3 DNA follows: TGTGCCAGTAGCCTGGGGGGTCCTAACACCGGGGAGCTGTTTTTT. The rearrangement links TRBV19 to TRBJ2-2; possible D gene TRBD2, 6 bases. This CDR3 is built from 15 residues. V lost 6 bases to trimming and J lost 2 bases, with 13 bases between them. Germline V gene sequence: CDR1 LNHDA, CDR2 SQIVND (reference sequence). The full variable domain, with the rest looked up from reference TRBV19 and TRBJ2-2, is DGGITQSPKYLFRKEGQNVTLSCEQNLNHDAMYWYRQDPGQGLRLIYYSQIVNDFQKGDIAEGYSVSREKKESFPLTVTSAQKNPTAFYLCASSLGGPNTGELFFGEGSRLTVL.

The chain employs TRBV15 and TRBJ1-4, with 7 bases matching TRBD1. The CDR3 covers 15 residues. The trim removed 3 bases at V and 5 bases at J, leaving 6 bases unmatched. The germline gives CDR1 LNHNV, CDR2 YYDKDF (reference sequence). DNA for the CDR3: TGTGCCACCAGCAGTGGGGGACAGACAAATGAAAAACTGTTTTTT. Protein product: CATSSGGQTNEKLFF.